Given below is one T cell receptor beta chain in context. The sample belongs to a study of blood T cell repertoires in COVID-19. Study in general: The cDNA or gDNA used as material had been derived from T cells, B-cell-depleted T cells, or PBMCs.

Authors' methods: Reference gene primer amplification in the assay estimated nucleated cell counts. TCRdb's copy holds only in-frame clones and misses some; the assay was immunoSEQ multiplex PCR. D and trimming come from the DNA, and the V and J calls and clone size come from that table. The sample holds around 230,000 clones, 70% to 85% seen once. The CDR3 runs to 14 residues. Germline CDR1 ENHRY, CDR2 SYGVKD. Between the trimmed V and J ends, which lost 6 bases and 4 bases, there was a span of 15 bases. The gene calls are TRBV10-3 and TRBJ1-1; the D gene is possibly TRBD1 (6 bases). The sample was peripheral blood. This receptor was identified in a middle-aged man who had recovered from COVID-19. As DNA, the CDR3 is TGTGCCATCAGAGCGGGGGCTTTGGGCACTGAAGCTTTCTTT. It codes for CAIRAGALGTEAFF.